This T cell receptor (beta chain) comes out of a study of identical twins' blood T cells. Germline V gene lookup returns CDR1 LGHDT and CDR2 YNNKEL (reference sequence). The CDR3 sequence is 15 residues long. The three twin pairs were reared together, likely meeting the same infections. Libraries were made from RNA as TCR cDNA, using a modified protocol. Each TCR cDNA library carried sample-specific barcodes on both ends. Using its own MiXCR run on the 5' RACE reads, TCRdb lists one record per CDR3 protein. This table holds a few hundred thousand distinct CDR3 sequences, 25% to 35% found once. Remarks on this clonotype: A much larger clone differs by one base, so this may be a read error.

The TCR originated in a woman aged 18-49 years in good health. The sample taken for sequencing was PBMCs. The genes are TRBV3-1 and TRBJ1-6; D is uncertain. The DNA for the CDR3 is TGTGCCAGCAGCGAAGAGGGTATCGGTAGTTCACCCCTCCACTTT. As protein: CASSEEGIGSSPLHF. The full variable domain, in which reference TRBV3-1 and TRBJ1-6 provide the parts outside the CDR3, is DTAVSQTPKYLVTQMGNDKSIKCEQNLGHDTMYWYKQDSKKFLKIMFSYNNKELIINETVPNRFSPKSPDKAHLNLHINSLELGDSAVYFCASSEEGIGSSPLHFGNGTRLTVT.